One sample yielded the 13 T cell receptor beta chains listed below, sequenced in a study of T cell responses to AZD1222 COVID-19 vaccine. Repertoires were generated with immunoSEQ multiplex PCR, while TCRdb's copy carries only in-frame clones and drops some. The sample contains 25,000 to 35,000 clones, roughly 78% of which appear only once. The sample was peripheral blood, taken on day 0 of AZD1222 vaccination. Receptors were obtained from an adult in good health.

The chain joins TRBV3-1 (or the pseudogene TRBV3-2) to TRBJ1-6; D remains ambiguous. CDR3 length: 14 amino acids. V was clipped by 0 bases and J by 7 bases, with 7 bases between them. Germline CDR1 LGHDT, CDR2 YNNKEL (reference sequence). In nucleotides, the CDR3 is TGTGCCAGCAGCCAAGAAGGACGGAATTCACCCCTCCACTTT. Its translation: CASSQEGRNSPLHF.

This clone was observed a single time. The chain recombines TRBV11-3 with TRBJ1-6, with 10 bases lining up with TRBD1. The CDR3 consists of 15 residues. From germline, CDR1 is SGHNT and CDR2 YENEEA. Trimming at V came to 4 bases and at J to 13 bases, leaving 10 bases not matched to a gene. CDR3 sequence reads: CASSSLRQGAGPLHF. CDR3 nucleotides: TGTGCCAGCAGCTCCCTTCGACAGGGGGCAGGGCCCCTCCACTTT.

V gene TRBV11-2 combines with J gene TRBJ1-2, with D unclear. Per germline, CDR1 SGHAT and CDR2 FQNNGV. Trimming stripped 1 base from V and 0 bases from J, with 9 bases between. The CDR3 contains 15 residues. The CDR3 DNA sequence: TGTGCCAGCAGCTTAGTAGAGACGGCTAACTATGGCTACACCTTC. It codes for CASSLVETANYGYTF.

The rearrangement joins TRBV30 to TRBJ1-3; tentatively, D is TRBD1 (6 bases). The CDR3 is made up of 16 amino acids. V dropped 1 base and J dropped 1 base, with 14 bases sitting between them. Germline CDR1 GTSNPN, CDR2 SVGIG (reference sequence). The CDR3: CAWSGGARQSGNTIYF. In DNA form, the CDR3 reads TGTGCCTGGAGTGGGGGGGCAAGACAGTCTGGAAACACCATATATTTT.

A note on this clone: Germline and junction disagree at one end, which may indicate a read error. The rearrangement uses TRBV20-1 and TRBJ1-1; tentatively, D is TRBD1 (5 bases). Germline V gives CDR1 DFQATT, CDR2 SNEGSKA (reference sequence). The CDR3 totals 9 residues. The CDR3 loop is CSARDAGLF. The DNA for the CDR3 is TGCAGTGCTAGAGATGCAGGGCTCTTT.

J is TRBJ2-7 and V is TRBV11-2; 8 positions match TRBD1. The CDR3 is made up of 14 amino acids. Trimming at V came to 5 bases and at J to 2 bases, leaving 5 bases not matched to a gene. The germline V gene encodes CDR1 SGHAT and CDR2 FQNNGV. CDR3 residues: CASSVDRVPYEQYF. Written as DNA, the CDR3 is TGTGCCAGCAGCGTGGACAGGGTACCCTACGAGCAGTACTTC.

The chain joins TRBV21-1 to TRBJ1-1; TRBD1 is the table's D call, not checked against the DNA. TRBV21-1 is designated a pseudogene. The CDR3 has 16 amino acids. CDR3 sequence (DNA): TGTGCCAGCAGCAAAGCGTTAGGCAGGATGAACACTGAAGCTTTCTTT. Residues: CASSKALGRMNTEAFF.

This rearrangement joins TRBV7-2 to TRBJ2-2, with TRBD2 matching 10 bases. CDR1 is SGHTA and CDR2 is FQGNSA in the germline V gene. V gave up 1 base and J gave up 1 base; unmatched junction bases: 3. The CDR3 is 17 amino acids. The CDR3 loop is CASSLELAGRNTGELFF. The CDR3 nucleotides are TGTGCCAGCAGCTTAGAACTAGCGGGACGGAACACCGGGGAGCTGTTTTTT.

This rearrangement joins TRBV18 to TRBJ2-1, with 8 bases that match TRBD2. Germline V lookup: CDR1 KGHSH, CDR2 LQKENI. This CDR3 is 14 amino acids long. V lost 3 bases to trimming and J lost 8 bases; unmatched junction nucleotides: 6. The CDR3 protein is CASSPDSGSDEQFF. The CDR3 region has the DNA TGTGCCAGCTCACCGGACAGCGGGAGCGATGAGCAGTTCTTC.

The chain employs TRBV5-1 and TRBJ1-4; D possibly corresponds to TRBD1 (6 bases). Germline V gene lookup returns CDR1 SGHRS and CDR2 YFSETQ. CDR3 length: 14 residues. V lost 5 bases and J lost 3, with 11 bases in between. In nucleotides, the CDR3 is TGCGCCAGCAGGCAACAGGGACCTAATGAAAAACTGTTTTTT. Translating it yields CASRQQGPNEKLFF.

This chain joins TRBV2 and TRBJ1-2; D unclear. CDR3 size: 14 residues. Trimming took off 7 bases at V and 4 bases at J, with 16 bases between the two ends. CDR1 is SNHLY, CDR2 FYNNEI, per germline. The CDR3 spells CASKQEPETYGYTF. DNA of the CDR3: TGTGCCAGCAAACAAGAACCGGAGACCTATGGCTACACCTTC.

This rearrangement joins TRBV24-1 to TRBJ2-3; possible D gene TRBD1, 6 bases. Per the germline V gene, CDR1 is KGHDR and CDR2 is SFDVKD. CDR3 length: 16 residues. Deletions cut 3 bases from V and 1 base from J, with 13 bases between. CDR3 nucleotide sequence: TGTGCCACCAGTGATCCGACAGGCTCGGGCACAGATACGCAGTATTTT. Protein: CATSDPTGSGTDTQYF.

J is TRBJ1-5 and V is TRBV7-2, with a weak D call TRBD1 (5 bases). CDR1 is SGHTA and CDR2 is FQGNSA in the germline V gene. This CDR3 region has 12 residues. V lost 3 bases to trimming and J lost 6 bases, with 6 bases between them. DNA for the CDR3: TGTGCCAGCAGCTTTGGGGGTCAGCCCCAGCATTTT. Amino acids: CASSFGGQPQHF.